The 25 T cell receptor beta chains reported below all come from one sample, sequenced in a study of molecular identifiers for immune sequencing clone quantification. TCRdb processed the PCR reads anew with MiXCR; each CDR3 protein has one entry. Found here are about 65,000 distinct CDR3 sequences, about a sixth of them singletons; the top ten hold 1.5%. Specimen: naive CD8+ T cells from blood, with Jurkat cell RNA spiked in. The subset was: FACS-sorted CD8+CD4-CCR7+CD45RA+ naive T cells. The receptors come from a human donor in good health. Some libraries in this study had Jurkat cell RNA spiked in.

This clonotype has ten or more counts. V and J are TRBV7-9 and TRBJ2-7, with D uncertain. The CDR3 extends over 13 amino acids. Trimming stripped 1 base from V and 3 bases from J, with 7 bases between. In germline, CDR1 is SEHNR, CDR2 FQNEAQ (reference sequence). The CDR3 nucleotides are TGTGCCAGCAGCTTAGAGAGCAACTACGAGCAGTACTTC. Translation gives CASSLESNYEQYF. Looking up the rest from reference TRBV7-9 and TRBJ2-7 gives the full variable domain: DTGVSQNPRHKITKRGQNVTFRCDPISEHNRLYWYRQTLGQGPEFLTYFQNEAQLEKSRLLSDRFSAERPKGSFSTLEIQRTEQGDSAMYLCASSLESNYEQYFGPGTRLTVT.

The sample holds many counts of this clonotype. The chain uses TRBV7-9 and TRBJ2-5, with 11 positions matching TRBD2. The CDR3 runs to 17 residues. CDR1 is SEHNR, CDR2 FQNEAQ, per germline (reference sequence). With V trimmed by 6 bases and J by 4 bases, 13 bases remained unmatched. CDR3 coding DNA: TGTGCCAGCAGATCAGACCCCGGGACTAGCGGTGGAGAGACCCAGTACTTC. Translation gives CASRSDPGTSGGETQYF.

This clonotype was found many times. The chain employs TRBV27 and TRBJ2-5, with 13 nucleotides matching TRBD2. The CDR3 covers 16 residues. The V gene end was trimmed by 2 bases and the J gene end by 1 base; junction bases not matched to a gene: 1. Per the germline V gene, CDR1 is MNHEY and CDR2 is SMNVEV (reference sequence). The CDR3, as DNA: TGTGCCAGCAGTTTAGGGACTAGCGGGGTCCAAGAGACCCAGTACTTC. It is translated as CASSLGTSGVQETQYF.

For this clonotype: Sequence at one end of the junction differs from germline and may be a read error. This rearrangement joins TRBV12-5 to TRBJ2-5; 7 bases map to TRBD1. Germline V gives CDR1 LGHNT, CDR2 FRNRAP. CDR3 length: 14 amino acids. The chain's CDR3 is CAGGLVDRPGAQYF. In DNA, the CDR3 is TGTGCTGGTGGTTTGGTGGACAGGCCCGGGGCCCAGTACTTC.

This clonotype was seen only a few times. The gene calls are TRBV29-1 and TRBJ2-1, with 7 bases that match TRBD2. CDR1 SQVTM and CDR2 ANQGSEA come from the germline V gene. Trimming at V came to 8 bases and at J to 3 bases, leaving 7 bases not matched to a gene. This CDR3 region has 13 residues. CDR3 loop: CSSLGGSYNEQFF. The CDR3 region has the DNA TGCAGCTCCCTGGGCGGGAGCTACAATGAGCAGTTCTTC.

As for this clonotype: Given a much more abundant clone one base away, this may be a read error. The chain has TRBV7-9 and TRBJ2-2, with D perhaps matching TRBD2 (5 bases). CDR3 length: 12 residues. Germline loops: CDR1 SEHNR, CDR2 FQNEAQ (reference sequence). CDR3 sequence reads: CASSLETGELSF. Written as DNA, the CDR3 is TGTGCCAGCAGCTTGGAAACCGGGGAGCTGTCTTTT. The variable domain in full, completed from reference TRBV7-9 and TRBJ2-2, reads DTGVSQNPRHKITKRGQNVTFRCDPISEHNRLYWYRQTLGQGPEFLTYFQNEAQLEKSRLLSDRFSAERPKGSFSTLEIQRTEQGDSAMYLCASSLETGELSFGEGSRLTVL.

In its sample, this clonotype was seen many times. V gene TRBV15 combines with J gene TRBJ2-2, with D possibly TRBD1 on 5 matching bases. The CDR3 is 19 residues long. The germline V gene encodes CDR1 LNHNV and CDR2 YYDKDF (reference sequence). Trimming left V 0 bases short and J 0 bases short, with 17 bases between. CDR3 sequence: CATSRDWRQGISNTGELFF. The DNA of the CDR3 is TGTGCCACCAGCAGAGATTGGCGGCAGGGAATTTCGAACACCGGGGAGCTGTTTTTT.

This clonotype was found many times. V gene TRBV29-1 combines with J gene TRBJ2-2, with D unresolved. The V end was cut by 4 bases, the J end by 4 bases, with 7 bases between. CDR1 is SQVTM, CDR2 ANQGSEA, per germline. The CDR3 length is 12 residues. The CDR3 spells CSVALGTGELFF. CDR3 nucleotides: TGCAGCGTTGCTTTAGGCACCGGGGAGCTGTTTTTT.

This clonotype showed up many times. The chain joins TRBV27 to TRBJ1-5; no definite D call. CDR3 length equals 15 residues. V was clipped by 0 bases and J by 7 bases, with 13 bases between them. Per germline, CDR1 MNHEY and CDR2 SMNVEV (reference sequence). CDR3 DNA sequence: TGTGCCAGCAGTTTATCTCGGCCAGTTGACCAGCCCCAGCATTTT. Translated, it gives CASSLSRPVDQPQHF.

This clonotype has only a few counts. A clone one base away is much larger, so this may be a read error. This CDR3 reads CSAGLGMAQYF. In DNA, the CDR3 is TGCAGTGCTGGGCTAGGGATGGCGCAGTATTTT. V is TRBV20-1 and J is TRBJ2-3, with no clear D. CDR3 length: 11 amino acids. In germline, CDR1 is DFQATT, CDR2 SNEGSKA (reference sequence). Trimming left V 5 bases short and J 10 bases short, with 13 bases between.

The chain joins TRBV24-1 to TRBJ2-1; D unresolved. V was cut by 2 bases and J by 4 bases, with 8 bases left in between. The CDR3 loop spans 14 amino acids. Germline assignment: CDR1 KGHDR and CDR2 SFDVKD. CDR3 region: CATSDSLLYNEQFF. CDR3 coding DNA: TGTGCCACCAGTGATTCGTTGCTTTACAATGAGCAGTTCTTC.

On this clonotype: A much larger clone sits a single nucleotide away, making a read error possible. The chain uses TRBV4-2 and TRBJ2-3, with 7 bases identical to TRBD2. The CDR3 covers 19 residues. In germline, CDR1 is LGHNA, CDR2 YNFKEQ. The DNA for the CDR3 is TGTGTCAGCAGCCAAGGGGATGCCCTAGAGGCGGGAGTAGGGGATACGCAGTATTTT. Translating gives CVSSQGDALEAGVGDTQYF.

About this clonotype: This could be a read error, since a much larger clone is one nucleotide away. This chain uses TRBV24-1 with TRBJ2-2; unclear D gene. The CDR3 has 12 amino acids. CDR1 is KGHDR and CDR2 is SFDVKD in the germline V gene. The V gene lost 5 bases and the J gene lost 6 bases, with 6 bases spanning the gap. The CDR3 bases are TGTGCCACCAGTGGGGTGGCCGGGGAGCTGTTTTTT. Its protein is CATSGVAGELFF.

This clonotype was observed at least ten times. The rearrangement links TRBV28 to TRBJ2-3; a weak D match, TRBD2 (6 bases). The length of the CDR3 is 15 residues. Germline assignment: CDR1 MDHEN and CDR2 SYDVKM. V lost 3 bases to trimming and J lost 0 bases, with 10 bases between them. CDR3 sequence (DNA): TGTGCCAGCAGTTTTATAGCGGCTAGCACAGATACGCAGTATTTT. Its translation: CASSFIAASTDTQYF.

This clonotype has just a few counts. This is likely a read error, given that the CDR3 carries no conserved phenylalanine or tryptophan at its end. The chain employs TRBV6-6 and TRBJ1-1; TRBD1 is a possible D gene (5 bases). Trimming took off 11 bases at V and 8 bases at J, with 15 bases between the two ends. CDR1 is MNHNY and CDR2 is SVGAGI in the germline V gene (reference sequence). The CDR3 contains 11 residues. The CDR3 sequence is CAALGATEAFS. The CDR3 DNA follows: TGTGCCGCCCTTGGGGCTACCGAAGCTTTCTCT.

Worth noting for this clonotype: This may stem from a read error, because a much larger clone lies one nucleotide away. V gene TRBV6-6 combines with J gene TRBJ2-7, with TRBD2 identical over 7 bases. After removal of 10 bases from V and 6 bases from J, the junction contained 6 bases not matched to a gene. The germline CDR1 and CDR2 sequences are MNHNY and SVGAGI (reference sequence). This CDR3 region has 11 residues. CDR3 protein: CATGGACEQYF. CDR3 DNA sequence: TGTGCCACGGGGGGAGCCTGCGAGCAGTACTTC.

This clonotype was detected many times. The V gene is TRBV29-1, the J gene TRBJ1-3, with 7 bases matching TRBD1. V dropped 5 bases and J dropped 2; count of bases not matched to a gene: 9. The germline CDR1 and CDR2 sequences are SQVTM and ANQGSEA. This CDR3 is built from 15 residues. This CDR3 is CSVRAGGTAGNTIYF. The CDR3 bases are TGCAGCGTTCGCGCTGGAGGGACAGCTGGAAACACCATATATTTT.

This clonotype was seen many times. The chain carries TRBV29-1 and TRBJ1-2, with D unclear. CDR1 is SQVTM, CDR2 ANQGSEA, per germline. There are 16 residues in the CDR3. The V end was cut by 1 base, the J end by 4 bases, with 19 bases between. CDR3 protein: CSVEVATPTMGYGYTF. The CDR3, as DNA: TGCAGCGTTGAAGTAGCAACCCCAACTATGGGCTATGGCTACACCTTC.

This clonotype showed up just a few times. The chain is built from TRBV13 and TRBJ2-5; 12 nucleotides align to TRBD2. The CDR3 runs to 16 residues. The germline V gene has CDR1 PRHDT and CDR2 FYEKMQ (reference sequence). The V segment lost 4 bases and the J segment 5 bases; nucleotides outside the gene matches: 8. This CDR3 reads CASSSGTSGRRETQYF. CDR3 DNA: TGTGCCAGCAGCTCCGGAACTAGCGGGAGGAGGGAGACCCAGTACTTC.

The chain has TRBV19 and TRBJ2-1; tentative D call: TRBD2 (5 bases). Trimming pared 6 bases from V and 4 bases from J, leaving 7 bases between. In germline, CDR1 is LNHDA, CDR2 SQIVND (reference sequence). The CDR3 has 12 residues. The CDR3 reads CASSRDYNEQFF. The CDR3 nucleotides read TGTGCCAGTAGCCGGGATTACAATGAGCAGTTCTTC.

Ten or more counts support this clonotype. The chain has TRBV13 and TRBJ2-7; D assignment may be TRBD1 or TRBD2 (5 bases each). Trimming removed 5 bases from V and 4 bases from J, with 15 bases in between. Germline assignment: CDR1 PRHDT and CDR2 FYEKMQ (reference sequence). The CDR3 is made up of 14 amino acids. CDR3 sequence reads: CASSPRDEGYEQYF. CDR3 nucleotide sequence: TGTGCCAGCAGCCCCCGGGACGAGGGGTACGAGCAGTACTTC.

The chain has TRBV4-2 and TRBJ2-1; 12 bases are a match to TRBD2. V was pared by 0 bases and J by 8 bases, with 2 bases of the junction left unmatched. The CDR3 is made up of 15 amino acids. The germline CDR1 and CDR2 sequences are LGHNA and YNFKEQ. This CDR3 is CASSQEASGRDEQFF. The CDR3 nucleotides are TGTGCCAGCAGCCAAGAGGCTAGCGGGAGGGATGAGCAGTTCTTC.

This clonotype was detected ten times or more. CDR3 coding DNA: TGCGCCAGCAGTCACACGAACACTAGCGGGAGAACACTCCGAGAGACCCAGTACTTC. Translated: CASSHTNTSGRTLRETQYF. The chain recombines TRBV23-1 with TRBJ2-5; 11 bases map to TRBD2. TRBV23-1 is an ORF, with its function uncertain. The CDR3 covers 19 residues. Trimming at V came to 3 bases and at J to 4 bases, leaving 16 bases not matched to a gene.

In this sample, this clonotype turned up many times. This chain connects TRBV27 to TRBJ2-1, with TRBD2 matching over 11 bases. The junction had 0 bases not matched to a gene; V was cut back by 2 bases and J by 3 bases. The germline gives CDR1 MNHEY, CDR2 SMNVEV (reference sequence). The CDR3 runs 15 residues. In nucleotides, the CDR3 is TGTGCCAGCAGTTTAACTAGCGGGGGCTACAATGAGCAGTTCTTC. It is translated as CASSLTSGGYNEQFF.

In its sample, this clonotype was seen many times. This chain links TRBV7-9 with TRBJ1-1, with D possibly TRBD1 on 6 matching bases. Germline V gives CDR1 SEHNR, CDR2 FQNEAQ (reference sequence). The CDR3 runs to 15 residues. V was clipped by 4 bases and J by 2 bases, with 14 bases between them. CDR3 residues: CASSSPLDSNTEAFF. CDR3 bases: TGTGCCAGCAGCTCCCCCCTGGACAGTAACACTGAAGCTTTCTTT.